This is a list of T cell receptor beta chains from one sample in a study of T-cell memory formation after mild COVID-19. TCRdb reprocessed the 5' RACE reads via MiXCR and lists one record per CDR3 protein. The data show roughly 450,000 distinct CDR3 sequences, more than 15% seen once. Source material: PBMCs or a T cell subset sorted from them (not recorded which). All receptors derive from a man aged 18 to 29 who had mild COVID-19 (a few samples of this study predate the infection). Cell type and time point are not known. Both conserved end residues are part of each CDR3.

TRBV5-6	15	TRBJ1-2	CASSLALRVDYGYTF
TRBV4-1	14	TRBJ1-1	CASSSIDRVTEAFF
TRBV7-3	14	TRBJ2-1	CASSLMELANEQFF
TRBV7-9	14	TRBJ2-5	CASSSPTVQETQYF
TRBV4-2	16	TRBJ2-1	CASSQLAGGSYNEQFF
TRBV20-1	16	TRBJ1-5	CSAREGYTGGGQPQHF
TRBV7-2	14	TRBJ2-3	CASSFRQYTDTQYF
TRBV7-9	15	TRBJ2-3	CASSLTSGAPDTQYF
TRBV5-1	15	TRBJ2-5	CASSLESGGQETQYF
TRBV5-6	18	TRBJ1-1	CASSRTVAGAGGRTEAFF
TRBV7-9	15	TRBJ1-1	CASRVGREMNTEAFF
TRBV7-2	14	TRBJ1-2	CASSPWTGENGYTF
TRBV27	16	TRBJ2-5	CASSLAGGAFTQTQYF
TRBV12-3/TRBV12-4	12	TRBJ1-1	CASSLQTAEAFF
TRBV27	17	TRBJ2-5	CASSPLSGTGSQETQYF
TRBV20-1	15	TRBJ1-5	CSARDVGRENQPQHF
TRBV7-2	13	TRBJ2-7	CASSFAGAYEQYF
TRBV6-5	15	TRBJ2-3	CASSYRGAQPDTQYF
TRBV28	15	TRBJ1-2	CASSFTRAGDYGYTF
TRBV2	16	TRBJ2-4	CASSEDRGLAKNIQYF
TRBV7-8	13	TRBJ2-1	CASSLEFRGEQFF
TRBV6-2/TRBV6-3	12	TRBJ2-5	CASRPNQETQYF
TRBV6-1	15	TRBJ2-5	CASSEARRVQETQYF
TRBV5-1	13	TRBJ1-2	CASSTESSYGYTF
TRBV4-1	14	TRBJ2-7	CASSQETRSYEQYF
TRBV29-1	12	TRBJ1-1	CSVGRQNTEAFF
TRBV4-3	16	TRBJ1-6	CASSQGIAGNNSPLHF
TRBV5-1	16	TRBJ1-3	CASSLADRPSGNTIYF
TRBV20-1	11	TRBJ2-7	CSARDLGEQYF
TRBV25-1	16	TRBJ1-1	CASSDPRTGGITEAFF
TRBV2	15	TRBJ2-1	CASSLTISSYNEQFF
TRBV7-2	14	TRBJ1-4	CASSFWQGDEKLFF
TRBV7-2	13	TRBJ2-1	CASLSMRGNEQFF
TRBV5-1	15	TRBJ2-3	CASGTSEIYTDTQYF
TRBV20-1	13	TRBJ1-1	CSAPTYMNTEAFF
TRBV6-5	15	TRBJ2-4	CASSHLGGAKNIQYF
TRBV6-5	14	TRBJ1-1	CASSYKVKAFEAFF
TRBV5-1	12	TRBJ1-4	CASSLECEKLFF
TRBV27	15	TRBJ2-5	CASRGWDRGQETQYF
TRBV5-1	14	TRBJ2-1	CASSLARVDNEQFF
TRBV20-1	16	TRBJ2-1	CSARASRRGDYNEQFF
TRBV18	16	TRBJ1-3	CASSPRQGLSGNTIYF
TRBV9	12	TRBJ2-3	CASSVDADTQYF
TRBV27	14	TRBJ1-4	CASSRDRAGEKLFF
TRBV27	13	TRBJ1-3	CASSQGRLGTIYF
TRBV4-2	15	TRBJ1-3	CASSDALQGRNTIYF